The subject of this entry is one T cell receptor beta chain. No cognate antigen has been identified for it. No quality values exist for individual bases; no much larger clone is one base distant. TCR CDR3 regions were amplified from genomic DNA by multiplex PCR using the deep immunoSEQ assay. Genomic DNA extracted from each cell subset was distributed evenly over all wells of several immunoSEQ 96-well plates, and each plate served as one replicate. Each replicate PCR for sorted subsets received about 200 ng genomic DNA, equal to about 30,000 T cell genomes. Purified libraries were quantified with a Qubit 3.0 fluorometer, sized on a Bioanalyzer 2100, and re-quantified with the KAPA Library Quantification kit. Each immunoSEQ 96-well plate was sequenced on its own single-read 150-cycle Illumina NextSeq 550 flow cell. The paper's processing steps were these. Because only junctional sequences without quality scores were contained in the immunoSEQ output, filtering matching that applied to full-length reads could not be performed. To assign V/J genes and CDR3, sequences were annotated using PyIR, a Python wrapper for IgBLAST v1.9, with IMGT germline references. Reads with weak V/J assignments (E-value above 1e-6), missing CDR3, stop codons, out-of-frame junctions, or ambiguous translated residues were removed. V3J clonotypes were defined as sequences sharing the same inferred V gene, J gene, and CDR3 amino acid sequence. To compute the percentage overlap between repertoires, the number of shared unique clonotypes was divided by the size of the smaller repertoire. RTK rarefaction, the Chao1 estimator, and Recon v2.1 estimates of unobserved clonotypes were used to assess repertoire richness. OLGA was used to compute generation probabilities for all TCRbeta clonotypes that the gDNA method yielded from a few donors. TCRdb took this table from immuneACCESS and kept in-frame rearrangements with V and J called. Such tables lack part of the clones; where checked against another copy, unresolved V genes explain under half of the gap, and the rest is unexplained. Clone size and the V and J calls come from that table; the DNA yielded D and trimming. The sample yields approximately 1.4 million clones; approximately 98% were counted once. The ten largest account for approximately 0.44% of the sample.

The donors were healthy, HIV-negative adults who had no recently reported acute infections or vaccinations. Only Caucasian adults living in Nashville, Tennessee, USA were represented among the donors. CD4+ T cells were enriched by magnetic negative selection, after which naive cells were positively selected on CD45RA and the negative fraction was taken as the memory subset. After blood collection by leukapheresis, PBMCs were isolated using Ficoll-Histopaque density gradient centrifugation and then cryopreserved in the vapor phase of liquid nitrogen. Purity and quantity of every magnetically sorted T cell population were checked by analytical flow cytometry. Genomic DNA was isolated from every sorted fraction and measured by UV absorbance on a Nanodrop 2000c. The sample is drawn from a study of shared clonotypes between healthy human individuals (dated by TCRdb to the early 2020s). Regarding the study in general: The cohort comprised two women and a few men aged 18 to 49 years. Per donor, three plates each were used for CD4 naive and CD4 memory, two for CD8 naive, and one for CD8 memory. Per donor, leukapheresis produced somewhere between about 0.85 and 8.9 billion PBMCs. To estimate repertoire size and how much clonotypes are shared between individuals, the study performed deep sequencing of blood TCR repertoires from five healthy adults. To increase sequencing depth and limit assay-specific biases, TCR repertoire library preparation and sequencing were carried out by different laboratories using diverse techniques. Paper-wide results and their limitations: Pairwise subsampling indicated that sequencing depth was expected to affect the degree of clonotype sharing among donors. Larger estimated clonotype richness was generally found for naive subsets than for memory subsets. Even with the large sequencing depth, rarefaction of the sorted-subset datasets indicated that sequencing was incomplete. Clonotypes shared by all four sorted-subset donors showed higher generation probabilities than non-shared clonotypes. Because the study included only a small number of donors, the genetic and exposure-history diversity represented was limited. Only blood was sampled, and tissue TCR repertoires likely differ from those in blood. When four donors were compared, the shared fraction of clonotypes was 5% to 6.5% for naive CD4, roughly 3.4% for naive CD8, roughly 2.3% for memory CD4, and under 0.5% for memory CD8.

Via the germline V gene (reference sequence), CDR1 is LNHNV and CDR2 YYDKDF. Counted from cysteine to phenylalanine, this CDR3 has 17 amino acids. The kept DNA is CDR3 alone, 51 bases in frame from the first base. Here V drops 3 bases and J drops 2 bases, and the junction holds 9 bases not matched to any gene. Sequenced: naive CD4+ T cells sorted from blood. The cell subset or site label here, explained by the study, means: CD45RA+ positively selected. This TCR was recovered from a man younger than 45 in good health. The chain employs TRBV15 and TRBJ2-1, and 8 bases in between align with TRBD1. The DNA reads TGTGCCACCAGCAGGGCCGACAGGGGAAGGGCCTACAATGAGCAGTTCTTC. Translated, this is CATSRADRGRAYNEQFF. Reference TRBV15 and TRBJ2-1 genes cover what lies past the CDR3, so the full variable domain is DAMVIQNPRYQVTQFGKPVTLSCSQTLNHNVMYWYQQKSSQAPKLLFHYYDKDFNNEADTPDNFQSRRPNTSFCFLDIRSPGLGDTAMYLCATSRADRGRAYNEQFFGPGTRLTVL.